This TCR beta chain was recovered during a study of shared clonotypes between healthy human individuals. Turning to this clone: Its antigen is not identified.

Naive CD8 cells were CD45RO-negative, positively selected for CCR7, excluding terminally differentiated effector memory CD45RA+ cells. Generated by immunoSEQ multiplex PCR, the TCRdb table keeps only in-frame clones and is missing some. This sample has approximately 1.9 million clones, with just over 90% found just once. Findings and limits, study-wide: Donors were few, which limited the genetic and exposure-history diversity represented.

The germline V gene has CDR1 MNHEY and CDR2 SMNVEV (reference sequence). The CDR3 contains 15 residues. Trimming pared 5 bases from V and 3 bases from J, leaving 13 bases between. The specimen sequenced was naive CD8+ T cells from PBMCs. The receptor was isolated from a man aged 18-30 years in good health. Some clones in this sample may be carry-over from other donors' samples. V and J are TRBV27 and TRBJ1-4; D uncertain. CDR3 residues: CASSTHSGSNEKLFF. DNA for the CDR3: TGTGCCAGCAGTACCCATAGCGGGTCTAATGAAAAACTGTTTTTT.